Below, 13 T cell receptor beta chains from the same sample are listed, as sequenced in a study of blood T cells in healthy people across ages. Sample-barcoded 5' priming and a J-beta primer mix drove a second PCR of roughly 6 to 12 cycles. From the 5' RACE reads, TCRdb called clonotypes with MiXCR, one entry per CDR3 protein. The table has approximately 600,000 distinct CDR3 sequences, roughly 58% seen once. The sequenced material came from blood. These receptor sequences come from a man aged 60 to 69 in good health.

The genes are TRBV5-1 and TRBJ2-1; 9 nucleotides line up with TRBD1. The length of the CDR3 is 11 residues. Germline-derived CDR1 and CDR2 are SGHRS and YFSETQ. V lost 8 bases to trimming and J lost 6 bases; unmatched junction nucleotides: 0. The CDR3 region is CARGQGNEQFF. CDR3 nucleotide sequence: TGCGCCAGGGGACAGGGCAATGAGCAGTTCTTC.

This CDR3 is CASSLVPGTNSPLHF. For the CDR3, the DNA is TGTGCCAGCAGCTTAGTTCCAGGGACGAATTCACCCCTCCACTTT. This chain joins TRBV7-8 and TRBJ1-6; possibly TRBD1 for D (5 bases). Germline V CDR1 and CDR2: SGHVS, FQNEAQ. Trimming removed 1 base at V and 7 bases at J, with 11 bases between. CDR3 length: 15 amino acids.

V and J are TRBV20-1 and TRBJ1-4; D gene unclear. Germline loops: CDR1 DFQATT, CDR2 SNEGSKA (reference sequence). The V gene lost 3 bases and the J gene lost 4 bases, with 0 bases spanning the gap. The CDR3 spans 10 residues. This CDR3 reads CSASNEKLFF. In DNA form, the CDR3 reads TGCAGTGCTAGTAATGAAAAACTGTTTTTT.

With regard to this clonotype: A junction boundary mismatches the germline segment, possibly from a read error. The gene calls are TRBV28 and TRBJ2-4; maybe TRBD1 (6 bases). This CDR3 is built from 15 residues. CDR1 is MDHEN, CDR2 SYDVKM, per germline. CDR3 sequence: CAISTPQGFKNIQYF. The CDR3, as DNA: TGTGCCATCAGTACCCCTCAGGGGTTCAAAAACATTCAGTACTTC. The full variable domain, with the rest looked up from reference TRBV28 and TRBJ2-4, is DVKVTQSSRYLVKRTGEKVFLECVQDMDHENMFWYRQDPGLGLRLIYFSYDVKMKEKGDIPEGYSVSREKKERFSLILESASTNQTSMYLCAISTPQGFKNIQYFGAGTRLSVL.

The V call is TRBV4-2, the J call TRBJ2-5, with 7 bases lining up with TRBD2. The CDR3 is 17 amino acids. Germline loops: CDR1 LGHNA, CDR2 YNFKEQ. The ends lost 2 bases at V and 1 base at J; junction bases unmatched: 10. DNA of the CDR3: TGTGCCAGCAGCCAACCGGGAGGCGGGGACCTCCAAGAGACCCAGTACTTC. Amino acids: CASSQPGGGDLQETQYF.

CDR3 DNA sequence: TGCGCCAGCAGCTTGGAATCTAGCGGGGGGGCAGATACGCAGTATTTT. Encoded protein: CASSLESSGGADTQYF. The rearrangement links TRBV5-1 to TRBJ2-3, with TRBD2 identical over 12 bases. This CDR3 spans 16 amino acids. Looked up from germline, CDR1 is SGHRS and CDR2 is YFSETQ. Losses at the gene ends were 0 bases for V and 4 bases for J; bases not matched to a gene: 3.

This clonotype was seen more than once but under ten times. V gene TRBV6-1 combines with J gene TRBJ2-7; D perhaps matches TRBD2 (6 bases). CDR1 is MNHNS and CDR2 is SASEGT in the germline V gene. The CDR3 runs to 12 residues. Trimming stripped 9 bases from V and 2 bases from J, with 11 bases between. CDR3 DNA sequence: TGTGCCAGTAATAGACTAGCCTACGAGCAGTACTTC. This sequence encodes CASNRLAYEQYF.

The chain links TRBV20-1 to TRBJ2-4, with 7 bases lining up with TRBD2. The end of the DNA aligns better with TRBJ2-7, so the J call may be wrong. From germline, CDR1 is DFQATT and CDR2 SNEGSKA (reference sequence). This CDR3 spans 13 amino acids. In DNA, the CDR3 is TGCAGTGCACTACGAGCGGGGACCTACGAGCAGTACTTC. Its translation: CSALRAGTYEQYF.

There are a few counts of this clonotype. CDR3 DNA sequence: TGTGCCAGCAGCCTCCGGGGGGATTCCAATGAGCAGTTCTTC. Protein sequence: CASSLRGDSNEQFF. This chain joins TRBV9 and TRBJ2-1; TRBD2 aligns across 7 bases. V dropped 4 bases and J dropped 6; count of bases not matched to a gene: 7. Germline V gene data show CDR1 as SGDLS and CDR2 as YYNGEE. CDR3 length equals 14 residues.

The chain combines TRBV12-3 or TRBV12-4 with TRBJ1-4; 8 bases map to TRBD1. V was pared by 6 bases and J by 12 bases, with 12 bases of the junction left unmatched. This CDR3 spans 14 amino acids. CDR3 bases: TGTGCCAGCAGGATCGGCAGGGGGCATGGGGAACTGTTTTTT. Amino acid sequence: CASRIGRGHGELFF.

The chain couples TRBV20-1 to TRBJ1-5; D not certain. The CDR3 consists of 15 residues. The ends were cut back, 3 bases at V and 0 bases at J, with 12 bases in the middle. CDR1 DFQATT and CDR2 SNEGSKA come from the germline V gene (reference sequence). CDR3 bases: TGCAGTGCTAGCGGGGAAGTCTATAGCAATCAGCCCCAGCATTTT. It yields the protein CSASGEVYSNQPQHF.

The rearrangement links TRBV28 to TRBJ2-4; 9 bases map to TRBD2. The CDR3 totals 16 residues. V was pared by 7 bases and J by 1 base, with 8 bases of the junction left unmatched. Germline lookup yields CDR1 MDHEN and CDR2 SYDVKM. CDR3 DNA: TGTGCCAGCACCCCCTCTAGCGGGGCTGCCAAAAACATTCAGTACTTC. Its translation is CASTPSSGAAKNIQYF.

The V gene is TRBV12-3 or TRBV12-4, the J gene TRBJ1-1, with D unresolved. Trimming stripped 5 bases from V and 4 bases from J, with 11 bases between. The CDR3 runs to 13 residues. CDR3 sequence: CASSRTTCTEAFF. In nucleotides, the CDR3 is TGTGCCAGCAGTCGGACGACGTGCACTGAAGCTTTCTTT.